This passage covers 13 T cell receptor beta chains from one sample sequenced in a study of vaccination effects on CD4 cells after COVID-19. Using viral peptide pools, the ViraFEST assay grew out antigen-specific CD4+ T cells prior to sequencing. CD4+ T cell isolation took place after 10 days of culture. BNT162b2 vaccine or mRNA-1273 vaccine was given to participants in two doses. Repertoires were generated with immunoSEQ multiplex PCR, while TCRdb's copy carries only in-frame clones and drops some. The data hold roughly 24,000 clones, with around 79% observed a single time. No antigen has been assigned to these receptors. This specimen consisted of CD4+ T cells from PBMCs cultured with SARS-CoV-2 spike peptides, obtained after COVID-19 vaccination. These receptors were obtained from a human donor who received a COVID-19 vaccine. Some clones in this sample may be carry-over from other donors' samples.

The V and J genes are TRBV7-9 and TRBJ1-5; the match to TRBD1 covers 7 bases. Germline CDR1 and CDR2: SEHNR and FQNEAQ (reference sequence). V shed 5 bases, J shed 5 bases, and the junction held 3 bases outside the gene matches. This CDR3 region has 13 residues. CDR3 nucleotide sequence: TGTGCCAGCAGCGGCACAGGGGATCAGCCCCAGCATTTT. Protein: CASSGTGDQPQHF.

This chain links TRBV5-1 with TRBJ2-5; D possibly uses TRBD1 or TRBD2 (5 bases each). CDR1 and CDR2 (germline): SGHRS, YFSETQ. V lost 3 bases, J lost 4 bases, and 16 bases lay in between. This CDR3 is built from 15 residues. The CDR3 nucleotides read TGCGCCAGCAGCTCCGGCCAGCCCGGGGCAGAGACCCAGTACTTC. Its translation: CASSSGQPGAETQYF.

This clone was counted between two and nine times. V is TRBV9 and J is TRBJ1-6, with a weak D call TRBD1 (6 bases). V lost 0 bases, J lost 8 bases, and 12 bases lay in between. The CDR3 is 15 amino acids. CDR1 is SGDLS and CDR2 is YYNGEE in the germline V gene. In nucleotides, the CDR3 is TGTGCCAGCAGCGTAGAGGCAGGGGCAGATTCACCCCTCCACTTT. Its translation is CASSVEAGADSPLHF.

This clone has just one count. The gene calls are TRBV10-3 and TRBJ2-7; perhaps D is TRBD1 or TRBD2 (5 bases each). Germline V lookup: CDR1 ENHRY, CDR2 SYGVKD. This CDR3 is built from 16 residues. V was cut by 0 bases and J by 2 bases, with 14 bases left in between. For the CDR3, the DNA is TGTGCCATCAGTGAGTCGGGGCGGGCAGGAACCTACGAGCAGTACGTC. It specifies CAISESGRAGTYEQYV.

This chain uses TRBV9 with TRBJ1-2; D gene ambiguous. Trimming cost V 4 bases and J 7 bases, with 11 bases left between them. Germline loops: CDR1 SGDLS, CDR2 YYNGEE. The CDR3 loop spans 12 amino acids. Here the CDR3 DNA reads TGTGCCAGCAGCTCCGGACCTTCTGGCTACACCTTC. Amino acids: CASSSGPSGYTF. Combining the CDR3 with reference TRBV9 and TRBJ1-2 gives the whole variable domain DSGVTQTPKHLITATGQRVTLRCSPRSGDLSVYWYQQSLDQGLQFLIQYYNGEERAKGNILERFSAQQFPDLHSELNLSSLELGDSALYFCASSSGPSGYTFGSGTRLTVV.

The genes are TRBV5-1 and TRBJ2-2; no reliable D call. Trimming removed 2 bases from V and 0 bases from J, with 11 bases in between. CDR1 and CDR2 from the germline V gene are SGHRS and YFSETQ. The CDR3 length is 16 residues. In nucleotides, the CDR3 is TGCGCCAGCAGCTTAAGTGTCAGTTCGAACACCGGGGAGCTGTTTTTT. Translation: CASSLSVSSNTGELFF.

This clone was counted once. The genes are TRBV7-8 and TRBJ1-1, with D unresolved. From germline, CDR1 is SGHVS and CDR2 FQNEAQ. The CDR3 is made up of 13 amino acids. V dropped 4 bases and J dropped 6 bases, with 12 bases sitting between them. DNA of the CDR3: TGTGCCAGCAGCTCACAAGCTGGGTCTGAAGCTTTCTTT. It is translated as CASSSQAGSEAFF.

The rearrangement links TRBV10-2 to TRBJ1-5; D gene uncertain. The V gene lost 3 bases and the J gene lost 0 bases, with 3 bases spanning the gap. This CDR3 is 13 amino acids long. Germline V gene sequence: CDR1 WSHSY, CDR2 SAAADI. CDR3 nucleotide sequence: TGCGCCAGCAGTGAAATTAGCAATCAGCCCCAGCATTTT. It is translated as CASSEISNQPQHF.

V is TRBV28 and J is TRBJ2-1, with 12 bases lining up with TRBD2. The junction had 9 bases not matched to a gene; V was cut back by 7 bases and J by 14 bases. Germline CDR1 and CDR2: MDHEN and SYDVKM. The CDR3 is 13 amino acids. CDR3 region: CASTASGGAGEFF. Written as DNA, the CDR3 is TGTGCCAGCACCGCTAGCGGGGGGGCGGGGGAGTTCTTC. Full variable domain (missing parts from reference TRBV28 and TRBJ2-1): DVKVTQSSRYLVKRTGEKVFLECVQDMDHENMFWYRQDPGLGLRLIYFSYDVKMKEKGDIPEGYSVSREKKERFSLILESASTNQTSMYLCASTASGGAGEFFGPGTRLTVL.

This clone was recorded only once. Written as DNA, the CDR3 is TGTGCCAGCAGCTTGTTTAGCGCCGGGGAGCTGTTTTTT. The encoded protein is CASSLFSAGELFF. The rearrangement joins TRBV5-6 to TRBJ2-2, with D possibly matching TRBD2 (5 bases). V lost 1 base and J lost 6, with 7 bases in between. Germline lookup yields CDR1 SGHDT and CDR2 YYEEEE. This CDR3 region has 13 residues.

The chain has TRBV19 and TRBJ1-3, with D hard to call. Trimming took off 4 bases at V and 0 bases at J, with 10 bases between the two ends. The CDR3 covers 15 residues. Germline CDR1 and CDR2: LNHDA and SQIVND (reference sequence). The CDR3 region is CASSRQLSSGNTIYF. CDR3 in DNA: TGTGCCAGTAGTAGGCAGTTGAGCTCTGGAAACACCATATATTTT.

This chain uses TRBV3-1 (or the pseudogene TRBV3-2) with TRBJ1-2; D not certain. V dropped 4 bases and J dropped 3 bases, with 12 bases sitting between them. The CDR3 extends over 14 amino acids. Germline V gene sequence: CDR1 LGHDT, CDR2 YNNKEL (reference sequence). In DNA form, the CDR3 reads TGTGCCAGCAGCCCCTCCGGGATGTACTATGGCTACACCTTC. Translated: CASSPSGMYYGYTF.

In this sample, this clone is medium-sized. The chain combines TRBV6-4 with TRBJ2-3; D is unclear. From germline, CDR1 is MRHNA and CDR2 SNTAGT. There are 13 residues in the CDR3. The ends were cut back, 2 bases at V and 1 base at J, with 4 bases in the middle. CDR3 nucleotides: TGTGCCAGCAGTGACGGGGGCACAGATACGCAGTATTTT. Amino acid sequence: CASSDGGTDTQYF.